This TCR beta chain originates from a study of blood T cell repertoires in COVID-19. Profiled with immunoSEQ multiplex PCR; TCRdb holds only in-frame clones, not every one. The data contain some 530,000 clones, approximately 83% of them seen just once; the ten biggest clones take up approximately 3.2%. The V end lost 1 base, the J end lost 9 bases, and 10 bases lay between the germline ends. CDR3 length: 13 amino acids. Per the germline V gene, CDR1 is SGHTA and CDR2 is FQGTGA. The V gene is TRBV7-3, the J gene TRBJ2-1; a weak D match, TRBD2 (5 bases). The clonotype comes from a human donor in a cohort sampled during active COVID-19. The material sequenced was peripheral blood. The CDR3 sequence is CASSLSGELEQFF. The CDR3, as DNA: TGTGCCAGCAGCTTAAGTGGGGAGCTTGAGCAGTTCTTC.